These T cell receptor beta chains were read from a single sample in a study of shared T cell receptors in the human thymus. Data came from immunoSEQ multiplex PCR; TCRdb stores just in-frame clones and leaves some out. Of about 380,000 clones detected, roughly 94% appear once; the ten largest clones hold about 0.02%. Sample: thymocytes. These receptors all come from a human donor. CDR3s include the opening cysteine and the closing phenylalanine or tryptophan. Fields, in order: J gene, D gene, V gene, CDR3 length, CDR3 DNA, CDR3 protein. D genes are given only for firm matches.

>TRBJ1-1|.|TRBV18|18
TGTGCCAGCTCACCCGAGGGAGGGGGTCCCACTATGAACACTGAAGCTTTCTTT
CASSPEGGGPTMNTEAFF
>TRBJ2-5|TRBD2|TRBV9|19
TGTGCCAGCAGCACCTCCGGTAAGGGGTCCCTAGCGGTACAAGAGACCCAGTACTTC
CASSTSGKGSLAVQETQYF
>TRBJ2-7|.|TRBV28|13
TGTGCCAGCAGTTTGCCTTTCTGGCACGAGCAGTACTTC
CASSLPFWHEQYF
>TRBJ1-4|.|TRBV7-2|16
TGTGCCAGCAGCCCCGGAGGGGACTCAACTAATGAAAAACTGTTTTTT
CASSPGGDSTNEKLFF
>TRBJ2-1|TRBD1|TRBV28|16
TGTGCCAGCAGTTTAACACCGGGACAGGGGCACAATGAGCAGTTCTTC
CASSLTPGQGHNEQFF
>TRBJ2-1|.|TRBV10-3|14
TGTGCCATCAGTGAGTCGACGGGAAGGGGTGAGCAGTTCTTC
CAISESTGRGEQFF
>TRBJ2-7|.|TRBV28|12
TGTGCCAGCAGTTTAGGCGGGCATGAGCAGTACTTC
CASSLGGHEQYF
>TRBJ2-7|.|TRBV7-8|11
TGTGCCAGCAGCTCCGACTACGAGCAGTACTTC
CASSSDYEQYF
>TRBJ2-7|TRBD2|TRBV5-5|15
TGTGCCAGCAGCTCACTAGCGGGAGAATTCTACGAGCAGTACTTC
CASSSLAGEFYEQYF
>TRBJ2-3|TRBD1|TRBV6-4|14
TGTGCCAGCAGCCCGGGACAGGGTCAAGATACGCAGTATTTT
CASSPGQGQDTQYF
>TRBJ2-1|.|TRBV5-4|15
TGTGCCAGCAGCTTCAGGTTATTAGACTACAATGAGCAGTTCTTC
CASSFRLLDYNEQFF
>TRBJ2-7|.|TRBV19|14
TGTGCCAGTAGTGACGGGATTCAAGTCTACGAGCAGTACTTC
CASSDGIQVYEQYF
>TRBJ1-5|TRBD1|TRBV28|15
TGTGCCAGCAGTTCCGGGACAGGGTGCAATCAGCCCCAGCATTTT
CASSSGTGCNQPQHF
>TRBJ2-6|.|TRBV28|17
TGTGCCAGCAGTTTGGGCAGGAAAGGCTCTGGGGCCAACGTCCTGACTTTC
CASSLGRKGSGANVLTF
>TRBJ2-1|TRBD2|TRBV4-2|17
TGTGCCAGCAGCCTACACCATACTAGCGGGTCCTACAATGAGCAGTTCTTC
CASSLHHTSGSYNEQFF
>TRBJ1-3|.|TRBV7-9|17
TGTGCCAGCAGCTTAGTGCTGGGACACTCGAATGGAAACACCATATATTTT
CASSLVLGHSNGNTIYF
>TRBJ1-6|TRBD1|TRBV4-1|18
TGCGCCAGCAGCCAAGGGGGACCGGGACAGCTCGCTGGTTCACCCCTCCACTTT
CASSQGGPGQLAGSPLHF
>TRBJ2-7|TRBD1|TRBV6-1|15
TGTGCCAGCAGCTACGGGACAGGGGCCTCCTACGAGCAGTACTTC
CASSYGTGASYEQYF
>TRBJ2-7|TRBD2|TRBV4-3|15
TGCGCCAGCAGCCCCAATAGCGGGAGGGTCTACGAGCAGTACTTC
CASSPNSGRVYEQYF
>TRBJ2-3|TRBD2|TRBV4-3|14
TGCGCCAGCAGCCATGTGCGGGAGGGTGATACGCAGTATTTT
CASSHVREGDTQYF
>TRBJ1-2|.|TRBV28|12
TGTGCCAGCACCTCGGATTTAGATGGCTACACCTTC
CASTSDLDGYTF
>TRBJ1-2|.|TRBV10-3|17
TGTGCCATCAGTATGGGGGTAGTCGAACATTTAAACTATGGCTACACCTTC
CAISMGVVEHLNYGYTF
>TRBJ1-1|.|TRBV6-8|16
TGTGCCAGCAGTTACAGGTCTGATCCTATGAACACTGAAGCTTTCTTT
CASSYRSDPMNTEAFF
>TRBJ2-7|TRBD2|TRBV5-4|17
TGTGCCAGCACCCCGGCTAGCGGGAGGGGTCCTTCCGACGAGCAGTACTTC
CASTPASGRGPSDEQYF
>TRBJ1-3|.|TRBV29-1|14
TGCAGCGGGGGTGAGCCGGGCTCTGGAAACACCATATATTTT
CSGGEPGSGNTIYF
>TRBJ2-7|TRBD1|TRBV28|14
TGTGCCAGCAACGACAGGGAACACACCTACGAGCAGTACTTC
CASNDREHTYEQYF
>TRBJ2-7|.|TRBV5-6|16
TGTGCCAGCAGCTTGCCTGTAGGAAGGGACACCTACGAGCAGTACTTC
CASSLPVGRDTYEQYF
>TRBJ1-2|.|TRBV28|15
TGTGCCAGCAGTCCGCGTGTAGCTGCTAACTATGGCTACACCTTC
CASSPRVAANYGYTF
>TRBJ2-1|TRBD2|TRBV7-9|16
TGTGCCAGCAGTCCTACGGGACTAGCGGGGAACAATGAGCAGTTCTTC
CASSPTGLAGNNEQFF
>TRBJ2-7|.|TRBV28|14
TGTGCCAGCAGACGGGGCGCGGACTCCTACGAGCAGTACTTC
CASRRGADSYEQYF
>TRBJ2-3|.|TRBV18|15
TGTGCCAGCTCACCTGTCCGGGAGAAGACAGATACGCAGTATTTT
CASSPVREKTDTQYF
>TRBJ1-2|.|TRBV28|12
TGTGCCAGCAGTTCCCCGGGCTATGGCTACACCTTC
CASSSPGYGYTF
>TRBJ1-3|TRBD1|TRBV28|16
TGTGCCAGCAGTTTATACCGGGACAGGTTCGAAAACACCATATATTTT
CASSLYRDRFENTIYF
>TRBJ2-5|.|TRBV20-1|9
TGCAGTGCTGAAGAGACCCAGTACTTC
CSAEETQYF
>TRBJ1-5|.|TRBV28|15
TGTGCCAGCAGTTTCAGGCGAGCCACGGGGCAGCCCCAGCATTTT
CASSFRRATGQPQHF
>TRBJ1-2|TRBD1|TRBV30|14
TGTGCCTGGAGTGTAGTACGACAGGGGGATGGCTACACCTTC
CAWSVVRQGDGYTF
>TRBJ2-4|.|TRBV5-6|15
TGTGCCAGCAGCTTGGATTTGGGTTACCCAAACATTCAGTACTTC
CASSLDLGYPNIQYF
>TRBJ2-7|.|TRBV19|14
TGTGCCAGTAGTATAGCGACATTGGAGGCCGTGCAGTACTTC
CASSIATLEAVQYF
>TRBJ2-2|.|TRBV7-3|12
TGTGCCAGCAGCTTGAGGATCGGGGAGCTGTTTTTT
CASSLRIGELFF
>TRBJ2-6|TRBD2|TRBV7-9|19
TGTGCCAGCAGTATAAGTAGCGGGAGGGAGGCCCCTGGGGCCAACGTCCTGACTTTC
CASSISSGREAPGANVLTF
>TRBJ2-2|TRBD2|TRBV7-9|17
TGTGCCAGCAGCTTAGCGCCAAGCGGGAGAGGTACCGGGGAGCTGTTTTTT
CASSLAPSGRGTGELFF
>TRBJ2-3|TRBD2|TRBV9|19
TGTGCCAGCAGCGCCCCCGGGACTAGCGGGAGGGTTAGCACAGATACGCAGTATTTT
CASSAPGTSGRVSTDTQYF
>TRBJ2-1|.|TRBV28|13
TGTGCCAGCAGTTCAAGAGGGGAGGATGAGCAGTTCTTC
CASSSRGEDEQFF
>TRBJ1-5|TRBD1|TRBV5-5|17
TGTGCCAGCAGCTTCCAATTACAGGGGGACGGCAATCAGCCCCAGCATTTT
CASSFQLQGDGNQPQHF
>TRBJ1-4|TRBD1|TRBV10-3|14
TGTGCCATCACCCCGACAGGGGATAAGGAAAAACTGTTTTTT
CAITPTGDKEKLFF
>TRBJ2-2|.|TRBV27|16
TGTGCCAGCAGTTTATTCCCGGGACCCTGGACCGGGGAGCTGTTTTTT
CASSLFPGPWTGELFF